One T cell receptor (beta chain) is described in this entry. The specificity of this receptor is unknown. No base quality information exists; no much larger clone differs at one position. Collaborating institutions collected whole blood in K2EDTA tubes following their own protocols. For TCRbeta analysis, collaborators shipped samples in one of three forms: frozen whole blood, isolated PBMCs, or DNA extracted from either of those sample types. TCRbeta CDR3 regions were amplified from genomic DNA using the immunoSEQ Assay, a bias-controlled multiplex PCR. The source study handled its data this way. The number of nucleated cells in each sample was estimated from the amplification of reference gene primers within the assay. Sequence reads were collapsed and filtered to measure the absolute abundance of every unique TCRbeta CDR3 rearrangement. For each sample, productive Simpson clonality was calculated by taking the square root of Simpson's diversity index across productive rearrangements. TCRdb holds this immuneACCESS table with in-frame rearrangements only. Some clones are missing; in checked studies, unresolved V genes explain under half, and the rest has no known cause. V, J and clone size are those of that table, while D and trimming were read from the DNA. The sample table shows some 320,000 clones, and around 85% are seen once. The biggest ten clones account for around 7.8% of the sample.

This sample is part of a study of blood T cell repertoires in COVID-19 (dated by TCRdb to 2020 to 2022). For context, the study as a whole: The collaborator samples originated in the United States, Italy and Spain and spanned the acute and convalescent phases of COVID-19. The prospective study material was composed of cDNA or gDNA derived from T cells, B-cell-depleted T cells, or PBMCs. Deeply sampled blood TCRbeta repertoires from subjects exposed to, actively infected with, or recovered from COVID-19 were included in the dataset. A freely available public database, intended as a resource for researchers studying the immune response to SARS-CoV-2, is where the repertoires were released. Samples came from the ongoing ImmuneRACE study (first 160 participants) plus 1,254 subjects from 6 global collaborators. A de-identified subject ID, COVID-19 status, age in years and sex were almost always included in the sample metadata. Where available, HLA class I and class II types were obtained from metadata supplied by the sample provider rather than from assay-based typing.

General findings and caveats noted by the study authors: How much clinical and demographic metadata was included differed by source and by participant, and the metadata was provided uncurated.

The CDR3 measures 17 amino acids from cysteine to phenylalanine. The sequence is cut down to CDR3 DNA, 51 bases in frame from base 1. From a lookup of the germline V gene, CDR1 and CDR2 are MGHRA and YSYEKL. Trimming leaves V shorter by 0 bases and J shorter by 4 bases, with the junction holding 8 bases beyond the gene matches. Material: peripheral blood. Rearrangement joined TRBV4-1 to TRBJ2-3, with 9 bases in between that match TRBD2. The receptor comes from a human donor in a cohort sampled during active COVID-19. The CDR3 region: CASSQDKSGGTPDTQYF. The DNA is TGCGCCAGCAGCCAAGATAAAAGCGGGGGGACTCCAGATACGCAGTATTTT.